The rows below give T cell receptor beta chains drawn from one sample of a study of blood T cell repertoires in COVID-19. Profiled with immunoSEQ multiplex PCR; TCRdb holds only in-frame clones, not every one. The sample yields 110,000 to 150,000 clones, around nine tenths seen once. The sample was peripheral blood. Source of these receptors: a human donor in a cohort sampled during active COVID-19. Each CDR3 is given with its conserved first and last residue. The D gene is left open where the match is weak. Some rows mark clone size as missing; the rest say once, few, many or name a class of expanded clone.

j_gene | d_gene | abundance | v_gene | CDR3nt | CDR3aa
TRBJ2-1 | . | . | TRBV7-2 | TGTGCCAGCAGTCTCAGCGGCAATGAGCAGTTCTTC | CASSLSGNEQFF
TRBJ2-1 | . | . | TRBV18 | TGTGCCAGCTCACCAGGAGGGGACCCATACAATGAGCAGTTCTTC | CASSPGGDPYNEQFF
TRBJ1-2 | . | . | TRBV6-5 | TGTGCCAGCCTTGAGAGTTTGGACTATGGCTACACCTTC | CASLESLDYGYTF
TRBJ1-1 | . | once | TRBV5-1 | TGCGCCAGCAGCAAAAGGGGGAACACTGAAGCTTTCTTT | CASSKRGNTEAFF
TRBJ2-1 | TRBD2 | . | TRBV27 | TGTGCCAGCAGTTCCGGACTAGCGGGAGTCTATGAGCAGTTCTTC | CASSSGLAGVYEQFF
TRBJ2-2 | TRBD2 | . | TRBV7-8 | TGTGCCAGCAGCTTGTCTGGTTTGGCGGGGGGCTTGAACACCGGGGAGCTGTTTTTT | CASSLSGLAGGLNTGELFF
TRBJ2-7 | TRBD1 | . | TRBV19 | TGTGCCAGTAGTCCCGGGTGGGGATTTGGACAGGCCACCTCCTACGAGCAGTACTTC | CASSPGWGFGQATSYEQYF
TRBJ1-5 | . | few | TRBV10-3 | TGTGCCATCACCCCAGATAGCAATCAGCCCCAGCATTTT | CAITPDSNQPQHF
TRBJ2-1 | TRBD2 | few | TRBV27 | TGTGCCAGCAGTTTAGGGCTAGCGGGACCCTACAATGAGCAGTTCTTC | CASSLGLAGPYNEQFF
TRBJ1-3 | TRBD1 | . | TRBV11-3 | TGTGCCAGCAGCTCTCCGGGACAGGGGTCAGGAAACACCATATATTTT | CASSSPGQGSGNTIYF
TRBJ2-5 | TRBD2 | . | TRBV28 | TGTGCCAGCAGTATCCTAGCGGGGTCGAGGCAAGAGACCCAGTACTTC | CASSILAGSRQETQYF
TRBJ2-7 | TRBD1 | . | TRBV11-2 | TGTGCCAGCAGCTTAGCTAGGACAGGACTCTACGAGCAGTACTTC | CASSLARTGLYEQYF
TRBJ1-5 | TRBD1 | few | TRBV12-3/TRBV12-4 | TGTGCCAGCAGCCGACAGGGGAGTCAGCCCCAGCATTTT | CASSRQGSQPQHF
TRBJ2-7 | TRBD2 | . | TRBV28 | TGTGCCAGCAGGGCAGCGGGGGGGAGCATCTACGAGCAGTACTTC | CASRAAGGSIYEQYF
TRBJ2-7 | TRBD1 | . | TRBV29-1 | TGCAGCGCCGCCTCCCGGGACAGCTCCTACGAGCAGTACTTC | CSAASRDSSYEQYF
TRBJ1-4 | . | . | TRBV15 | TGTGCCACCAGGGGACTTCCTAATGAAAAACTGTTTTTT | CATRGLPNEKLFF
TRBJ2-7 | . | . | TRBV5-4 | TGTGCCAGCAGCACCGGTCTCTCCTACGAGCAGTACTTC | CASSTGLSYEQYF
TRBJ2-3 | . | . | TRBV5-1 | TGCGCCAGCAGCTTGGGACTAAGCACAGATACGCAGTATTTT | CASSLGLSTDTQYF
TRBJ2-7 | TRBD2 | . | TRBV5-6 | TGTGCCAGCAGCCCGGGGACTAGCGGGATCTTCTCCTACGAGCAGTACTTC | CASSPGTSGIFSYEQYF
TRBJ2-1 | . | . | TRBV9 | TGTGCCAGCAGCGTAGCTGGCTTCGGGAATGAGCAGTTCTTC | CASSVAGFGNEQFF
TRBJ2-7 | . | few | TRBV4-1 | TGCGCCAGCAGCCAAACGGGGACTTCGACCTACGAGCAGTACTTC | CASSQTGTSTYEQYF
TRBJ1-6 | . | once | TRBV5-6 | TGTGCCAGCGGGGTGGGGAGTTCACCCCTCCACTTT | CASGVGSSPLHF
TRBJ2-4 | TRBD1 | . | TRBV7-9 | TGTGCCAGCAGCCGGGACAGAAACATTCAGTATTTC | CASSRDRNIQYF
TRBJ1-2 | TRBD1 | . | TRBV7-2 | TGTGCCAGCAGACAGCCGGGACAGGGGGATGGCTACACCTTC | CASRQPGQGDGYTF
TRBJ1-1 | TRBD1 | . | TRBV24-1 | TGTGCCACCAGTGATTTAAGGGGACAGGAGAGATCGACTGAAGCTTTCTTT | CATSDLRGQERSTEAFF
TRBJ2-7 | TRBD1 | . | TRBV12-3/TRBV12-4 | TGTGCCAGCAGGGACAGGGTTCACGAGCAGTACTTC | CASRDRVHEQYF
TRBJ1-2 | TRBD1 | . | TRBV5-8 | TGTGCCAGCAGCTGGAGCGGGACAGGGATCTATGGCTACACCTTC | CASSWSGTGIYGYTF
TRBJ2-7 | . | . | TRBV9 | TGTGCCAGCAGCCCCCAGGACACCTCCTACGAGCAGTACTTC | CASSPQDTSYEQYF
TRBJ1-1 | TRBD1 | . | TRBV5-1 | TGCGCCAGCAGGGGGGACAGGGTGCGCACTGAAGCTTTCTTT | CASRGDRVRTEAFF
TRBJ2-3 | TRBD2 | . | TRBV11-2 | TGTGCCAGCCGGTTGGGTAGCGGGAGGGCCATAACAGATACGCAGTATTTT | CASRLGSGRAITDTQYF
TRBJ1-2 | . | . | TRBV24-1 | TGTGCCACCAGTGATTCCCGACAGCAGTATGGCTACACCTTC | CATSDSRQQYGYTF
TRBJ1-6 | TRBD1 | . | TRBV30 | TGTGCCTGGAGTGTACGGGACAGGCTCTATAATTCACCCCTCCACTTT | CAWSVRDRLYNSPLHF
TRBJ2-2 | TRBD1 | . | TRBV5-1 | TGCGCCAGCAGCTTGAGGACAGGGGCGAACACCGGGGAGCTGTTTTTT | CASSLRTGANTGELFF
TRBJ1-1 | TRBD1 | . | TRBV28 | TGTGCCAGCAGTTTACCGGACAGGGAAGCTTTCTTT | CASSLPDREAFF
TRBJ1-3 | . | . | TRBV6-5 | TGTGCCAGCAGTTACCAGGGTAGCTCTGGAAACACCATATATTTT | CASSYQGSSGNTIYF
TRBJ2-2 | TRBD1 | few | TRBV2 | TGTGCCAGCAGTGAGACAGGGCTAACCGGGGAGCTGTTTTTT | CASSETGLTGELFF
TRBJ2-2 | . | . | TRBV11-2 | TGTGCCAGCAGCTTACTAACAGGGCGCCGGGAGCTGTTTTTT | CASSLLTGRRELFF
TRBJ2-1 | . | . | TRBV11-1 | TGTGCCAGCAGCCCGATGGGACTCCCCATCACCGGTGAGCAGTTCTTC | CASSPMGLPITGEQFF
TRBJ2-7 | TRBD1 | . | TRBV10-3 | TGTGCCATCGGTCGCGGACAGGGGGCTTGGGAGCAGTACTTC | CAIGRGQGAWEQYF
TRBJ1-2 | . | . | TRBV19 | TGTGCCAGTAGTATTAGTGAACCTATCTATGGCTACACCTTC | CASSISEPIYGYTF